The clone carrying this T cell receptor (beta chain) was recorded only once. The sample comes from a study of blood T cell repertoires in COVID-19. In the study overall: COVID-19 samples collected from the United States, Italy and Spain covered acute and convalescent phases. Sources were T cells, B-cell-depleted T cells, or PBMCs; the material itself was cDNA or gDNA.

Under the authors' procedure: Reference gene primers were amplified, and this amplification served to estimate nucleated cell counts. The assay was immunoSEQ multiplex PCR, and TCRdb's table has in-frame clones only and misses some. The DNA gave D and trimming, while V, J and clone size come from that table. The sample lists 40,000 to 50,000 clones, around 90% occurring once. The CDR3 runs to 20 residues. V was trimmed by 6 bases and J by 1 base, leaving 25 bases between them. CDR1 and CDR2 (germline): MNHEY, SMNVEV (reference sequence). The chain uses TRBV27 and TRBJ2-6; maybe TRBD2 (6 bases). This receptor was identified in a human donor in a cohort sampled during active COVID-19. Sequencing used peripheral blood. For the CDR3, the DNA is TGTGCCAGCAGCGTTTATGTTGTGGGACTTACGCCTTCTGGGGCCAACGTCCTGACTTTC. This translates into CASSVYVVGLTPSGANVLTF. Combining the CDR3 with reference TRBV27 and TRBJ2-6 gives the whole variable domain EAQVTQNPRYLITVTGKKLTVTCSQNMNHEYMSWYRQDPGLGLRQIYYSMNVEVTDKGDVPEGYKVSRKEKRNFPLILESPSPNQTSLYFCASSVYVVGLTPSGANVLTFGAGSRLTVL.